The 19 T cell receptor beta chains below were found in one sample sequenced in a study of cytomegalovirus exposure and HLA in healthy donors. A multiplex PCR was run with 60 Vbeta primers and 13 Jbeta primers. Sequencing was performed with immunoSEQ multiplex PCR; in TCRdb, only in-frame clones are kept and a portion is missing. The sample has approximately 93,000 clones, just under 80% seen once. Sequencing used PBMCs. The receptors here all came from a woman aged 40 to 50 in good health and CMV-seronegative.

The V and J genes are TRBV4-3 and TRBJ1-1; 8 bases map to TRBD1. V lost 3 bases to trimming and J lost 1 base; unmatched junction nucleotides: 4. The CDR3 covers 15 residues. Germline loops: CDR1 LGHNA, CDR2 YSLEER. Written as DNA, the CDR3 is TGCGCCAGCAGCCATCGGACAGGGCGGAACACTGAAGCTTTCTTT. It translates to CASSHRTGRNTEAFF.

This rearrangement joins TRBV5-1 to TRBJ2-5; TRBD1 matches 7 bases. The germline V gene has CDR1 SGHRS and CDR2 YFSETQ. With 4 bases clipped from V and 2 bases from J, the junction kept 8 bases outside the gene matches. This CDR3 comprises 15 residues. The CDR3: CASSAPTGNQETQYF. For the CDR3, the DNA is TGCGCCAGCAGCGCCCCGACAGGGAATCAAGAGACCCAGTACTTC. The variable domain in full, with the rest retrieved from reference TRBV5-1 and TRBJ2-5, is KAGVTQTPRYLIKTRGQQVTLSCSPISGHRSVSWYQQTPGQGLQFLFEYFSETQRNKGNFPGRFSGRQFSNSRSEMNVSTLELGDSALYLCASSAPTGNQETQYFGPGTRLLVL.

The CDR3 region is CASSYTSGPRTQYF. The CDR3 DNA is TGTGCCAGCAGCTACACCTCAGGCCCCCGGACCCAGTACTTC. The chain links TRBV27 to TRBJ2-5; D is uncertain. In germline, CDR1 is MNHEY, CDR2 SMNVEV (reference sequence). V lost 6 bases and J lost 7, with 18 bases in between. CDR3 length: 14 residues.

This clone was counted a single time. This chain connects TRBV9 to TRBJ2-2; TRBD1 is a possible D gene (5 bases). There are 13 residues in the CDR3. The germline V and J ends were trimmed by 4 bases and 7 bases, with 11 bases remaining between them. Germline assignment: CDR1 SGDLS and CDR2 YYNGEE. The CDR3 loop is CASSSQTVGELFF. The CDR3, as DNA: TGTGCCAGCAGCTCGCAGACAGTCGGGGAGCTGTTTTTT. Full variable domain (outside the CDR3, taken from reference TRBV9 and TRBJ2-2): DSGVTQTPKHLITATGQRVTLRCSPRSGDLSVYWYQQSLDQGLQFLIQYYNGEERAKGNILERFSAQQFPDLHSELNLSSLELGDSALYFCASSSQTVGELFFGEGSRLTVL.

J is TRBJ1-3 and V is TRBV7-8; 9 positions match TRBD1. The germline CDR1 and CDR2 sequences are SGHVS and FQNEAQ. The junction had 4 bases not matched to a gene; V was cut back by 5 bases and J by 2 bases. This CDR3 is built from 15 residues. DNA of the CDR3: TGTGCCAGCAGCCTAAGGACAGGGGCTGGAAACACCATATATTTT. It specifies CASSLRTGAGNTIYF.

This clone was observed a handful of times. The gene calls are TRBV2 and TRBJ1-4; 8 bases line up with TRBD1. Germline CDR1 is SNHLY and CDR2 is FYNNEI. V lost 6 bases and J lost 0; bases outside the gene matches: 9. The CDR3 runs to 17 residues. CDR3 nucleotides: TGTGCCAGCAGAGGACAGGGAGCTCACTCAACTAATGAAAAACTGTTTTTT. This encodes CASRGQGAHSTNEKLFF.

In this sample, this clone turned up once. The chain has TRBV23-1 and TRBJ1-5; TRBD1 might be the D (6 bases). TRBV23-1 is an ORF for which the function is uncertain. CDR3 length equals 17 residues. V lost 0 bases to trimming and J lost 2 bases, with 14 bases between them. This CDR3 reads CASSQSCPRGGNQPQHF. The DNA of the CDR3 is TGCGCCAGCAGTCAATCGTGTCCCAGGGGAGGCAATCAGCCCCAGCATTTT.

The chain is built from TRBV13 and TRBJ1-4, with a tentative D call TRBD1 (6 bases). Germline V lookup: CDR1 PRHDT, CDR2 FYEKMQ (reference sequence). The V end lost 3 bases, the J end lost 5 bases, and 13 bases lay between the germline ends. The CDR3 has 15 residues. The CDR3 sequence: CASSFNREVNEKLFF. DNA of the CDR3: TGTGCCAGCAGCTTCAACAGGGAAGTAAATGAAAAACTGTTTTTT. Supplemented by reference TRBV13 and TRBJ1-4, the full variable domain reads AAGVIQSPRHLIKEKRETATLKCYPIPRHDTVYWYQQGPGQDPQFLISFYEKMQSDKGSIPDRFSAQQFSDYHSELNMSSLELGDSALYFCASSFNREVNEKLFFGSGTQLSVL.

In its sample, this clone was seen once. The V gene is TRBV9, the J gene TRBJ1-2; 8 nucleotides agree with TRBD1. Germline values: CDR1 SGDLS, CDR2 YYNGEE. The junction had 9 bases not matched to a gene; V was cut back by 0 bases and J by 8 bases. CDR3 length: 15 residues. This CDR3 reads CASSVDWTGRRGYTF. In DNA, the CDR3 is TGTGCCAGCAGCGTAGATTGGACAGGGAGAAGGGGCTACACCTTC.

A single count supports this clone. The rearrangement links TRBV6-4 to TRBJ2-6; 9 nucleotides align to TRBD1. The CDR3 is 17 amino acids. V was clipped by 6 bases and J by 0 bases; unmatched bases: 6. Germline V gene data show CDR1 as MRHNA and CDR2 as SNTAGT. The DNA of the CDR3 is TGTGCCAGCAGCCGGACAGGGGACTACTCTGGGGCCAACGTCCTGACTTTC. It translates to CASSRTGDYSGANVLTF.

This sequence joins TRBV30 and TRBJ1-5; TRBD1 matches at 8 bases. The V gene's germline CDR1 is GTSNPN and CDR2 SVGIG (reference sequence). This CDR3 contains 13 residues. Trimming removed 8 bases from V and 2 bases from J; junction bases left unmatched: 5. CDR3 amino acids: CALQDRGNQPQHF. The CDR3 DNA is TGTGCCCTCCAGGACAGGGGCAATCAGCCCCAGCATTTT.

The chain links TRBV10-3 to TRBJ2-2; D is possibly TRBD1 (6 bases). In germline, CDR1 is ENHRY, CDR2 SYGVKD. This CDR3 spans 16 amino acids. The V end was cut by 6 bases, the J end by 0 bases, with 14 bases between. CDR3 DNA: TGTGCCATCAGCAAAACCGGGACAACGAACACCGGGGAGCTGTTTTTT. It yields the protein CAISKTGTTNTGELFF.

The chain recombines TRBV6-1 with TRBJ1-1; TRBD1 aligns across 9 bases. The CDR3 has 14 amino acids. The trim removed 3 bases at V and 5 bases at J, leaving 4 bases unmatched. Germline V CDR1 and CDR2: MNHNS, SASEGT. CDR3 sequence: CASSEWTGDTEAFF. The CDR3 DNA reads TGTGCCAGCAGTGAGTGGACAGGGGATACTGAAGCTTTCTTT.

V is TRBV5-1 and J is TRBJ2-7; 7 bases are a match to TRBD1. Unmatched junction bases numbered 10, after V lost 4 bases and J lost 6 bases. This CDR3 is built from 14 residues. Germline CDR1 SGHRS, CDR2 YFSETQ. The DNA of the CDR3 is TGCGCCAGCAGCACTACAGGGGCCTCGGGCGAGCAGTACTTC. Protein product: CASSTTGASGEQYF.

The chain links TRBV6-4 to TRBJ1-6; D unclear. Deletions cut 0 bases from V and 9 bases from J, with 9 bases between. Germline V CDR1 and CDR2: MRHNA, SNTAGT. The CDR3 length is 14 residues. This CDR3 is CASSDSLSGSPLHF. CDR3 nucleotide sequence: TGTGCCAGCAGTGACTCCCTTTCCGGTTCACCCCTCCACTTT.

This rearrangement joins TRBV4-3 to TRBJ2-2; possibly TRBD1 for D (6 bases). Trimming pared 5 bases from V and 1 base from J, leaving 17 bases between. The CDR3 extends over 17 amino acids. CDR1 and CDR2 (germline): LGHNA, YSLEER. The CDR3 DNA is TGCGCCAGCAGCTCCCCCGTGGGGGCCCGGAACACCGGGGAGCTGTTTTTT. This encodes CASSSPVGARNTGELFF.

V and J are TRBV7-2 and TRBJ2-7, with D perhaps matching TRBD1 (8 bases). This CDR3 has 16 amino acids. Germline CDR1 reads SGHTA; CDR2 reads FQGNSA. Trimming cost V 4 bases and J 5 bases, with 21 bases left between them. The CDR3, as DNA: TGTGCCAGCAGCTGGGGGAGGGGACAGGTTCACCACGAGCAGTACTTC. Translation: CASSWGRGQVHHEQYF.

This clone was counted a few times. CDR3 coding DNA: TGTGCCAGCAGCACCGGAGAGACCCAGTACTTC. The encoded protein is CASSTGETQYF. This rearrangement joins TRBV7-6 to TRBJ2-5, with unresolved D. The ends were cut back, 5 bases at V and 4 bases at J, with 5 bases in the middle. The germline V gene has CDR1 SGHVS and CDR2 FNYEAQ. There are 11 residues in the CDR3.

V is TRBV12-2 and J is TRBJ1-2. TRBV12-2 is a pseudogene locus. This CDR3 is built from 15 residues. The CDR3 region is CASRLRDGVLYGYTF. CDR3 sequence (DNA): TGTGCAAGTCGCTTGAGAGACGGGGTCCTCTATGGCTACACCTTC.